These 11 T cell receptor beta chains originate from one sample sequenced in a study of regulatory T cells in long-lasting Graves disease. Time point described: persistent/refractory GD, antithyroid drugs over 5 years with positive TRAb. With RNA extracted from PBMCs as input, the TCR library was made. For TCR beta, libraries came from iRepertoire HTBI primers and Arm-PCR of CDR3 regions. Using its own MiXCR run on the multiplex PCR reads, TCRdb lists one record per CDR3 protein. Of some 370,000 distinct CDR3 sequences listed, 20% to 25% are singletons. The specimen comprised peripheral blood mononuclear cells (PBMCs), sampled when the disease was refractory, from a patient treated with antithyroid drugs. All receptors come from a female donor with Graves disease.

V is TRBV20-1 and J is TRBJ2-2; 9 bases match TRBD1. Germline assignment: CDR1 DFQATT and CDR2 SNEGSKA (reference sequence). The CDR3 contains 15 residues. J lost 3 bases, V lost 0 bases, and 2 bases had no gene match. The CDR3 DNA is TGCAGTGCTAGAGACTACAGGGGGCACACCGGGGAGCTGTTTTTT. Translating gives CSARDYRGHTGELFF.

The chain employs TRBV28 and TRBJ2-7; D ambiguous. The germline V and J ends were trimmed by 6 bases and 6 bases, with 18 bases remaining between them. The CDR3 loop spans 14 amino acids. Germline V gene data show CDR1 as MDHEN and CDR2 as SYDVKM. The CDR3: CASRSHNSWGEQYF. CDR3 coding DNA: TGTGCCAGCAGATCCCATAATTCTTGGGGCGAGCAGTACTTC.

The chain recombines TRBV20-1 with TRBJ1-4; D unclear. V was trimmed by 1 base and J by 7 bases, leaving 13 bases between them. Germline CDR1 DFQATT, CDR2 SNEGSKA (reference sequence). This CDR3 contains 14 residues. The CDR3 spells CSARAQRHPEKLFF. The CDR3, as DNA: TGCAGTGCTAGAGCCCAAAGACATCCTGAAAAACTGTTTTTT.

The sample holds many counts of this clonotype. The DNA for the CDR3 is TGTGCCACCAGCAGAGTCATGGATTCCTATGGCTACACCTTC. This sequence encodes CATSRVMDSYGYTF. This chain uses TRBV15 with TRBJ1-2; no definite D call. V gave up 1 base and J gave up 4 bases, with 10 bases separating them. Germline V CDR1 and CDR2: LNHNV, YYDKDF (reference sequence). The CDR3 runs 14 residues.

The CDR3 DNA sequence: TGTGCCAGTAGGAGGGGGACAGGCGATGGCTACACCTTC. Amino acids: CASRRGTGDGYTF. This chain joins TRBV19 and TRBJ1-2; 8 bases are shared with TRBD1. Trimming at V came to 6 bases and at J to 6 bases, leaving 6 bases not matched to a gene. CDR3 length: 13 residues. From germline, CDR1 is LNHDA and CDR2 SQIVND (reference sequence).

The genes are TRBV11-2 and TRBJ1-3, with 8 bases lining up with TRBD1. The junction had 3 bases not matched to a gene; V was cut back by 0 bases and J by 2 bases. Per the germline V gene, CDR1 is SGHAT and CDR2 is FQNNGV. The CDR3 is 16 residues long. CDR3 residues: CASSLDQGAPGNTIYF. CDR3 DNA sequence: TGTGCCAGCAGCTTAGACCAGGGGGCGCCTGGAAACACCATATATTTT.

This clonotype was seen a few times. This may be a read error, as it is one base from a much larger clone. The V call is TRBV7-2, the J call TRBJ2-5; 9 nucleotides agree with TRBD2. Germline trimming cut 5 bases from V and 4 bases from J; bases unmatched to any gene: 2. From germline, CDR1 is SGHTA and CDR2 FQGNSA. This CDR3 contains 13 residues. CDR3 protein: CASSNSGRETQYF. The CDR3, as DNA: TGTGCCAGCAGCAATAGCGGGAGAGAGACCCAGTACTTC.

Many counts were recorded for this clonotype. The chain has TRBV29-1 and TRBJ1-2; no firm D call. The CDR3 extends over 12 amino acids. Germline V CDR1 and CDR2: SQVTM, ANQGSEA. V shed 4 bases and J shed 5 bases, with 11 bases lying between them. In DNA form, the CDR3 reads TGCAGCGTTGTAATATCCGATTATGGCTACACCTTC. Its protein product is CSVVISDYGYTF. Full variable domain (missing parts from reference TRBV29-1 and TRBJ1-2): SAVISQKPSRDICQRGTSLTIQCQVDSQVTMMFWYRQQPGQSLTLIATANQGSEATYESGFVIDKFPISRPNLTFSTLTVSNMSPEDSSIYLCSVVISDYGYTFGSGTRLTVV.

This chain connects TRBV6-1 to TRBJ2-1, with 12 bases aligning to TRBD2. CDR3 length: 15 amino acids. Germline CDR1 is MNHNS and CDR2 is SASEGT. V shed 6 bases, J shed 4 bases, and the junction held 4 bases outside the gene matches. The CDR3 here is CASRGLAGSYNEQFF. The CDR3 region has the DNA TGTGCCAGCAGGGGACTAGCGGGCTCTTACAATGAGCAGTTCTTC.

This clonotype was picked up many times. The rearrangement joins TRBV11-2 to TRBJ2-7, with 7 bases fitting TRBD2. Looked up from germline, CDR1 is SGHAT and CDR2 is FQNNGV. J gave up 0 bases and V 2 bases, and 4 bases lay outside the gene matches. This CDR3 region has 15 residues. The CDR3 DNA sequence: TGTGCCAGCAGCTTATCGGGGGGAGCCTCCTACGAGCAGTACTTC. Its protein is CASSLSGGASYEQYF.

This clonotype was counted ten times or more. For the CDR3, the DNA is TGTGCCACTGCCCTGGCGGGGGCAAAGGGAACTGAAGCTTTCTTT. Translating it yields CATALAGAKGTEAFF. The chain has TRBV19 and TRBJ1-1; possibly TRBD1 for D (6 bases). The CDR3 covers 15 residues. Germline V CDR1 and CDR2: LNHDA, SQIVND (reference sequence). V was pared by 10 bases and J by 5 bases, with 23 bases between.